Presented here are 8 T cell receptor beta chains from one specimen sequenced in a study of shared clonotypes between healthy human individuals. Clones were sequenced by immunoSEQ multiplex PCR, and TCRdb holds only the in-frame ones, with some missing. The sample records under 850,000 clones, 72% being singletons. Input material: memory CD4+ T cells sorted from blood. Specified subset: CD45RA-negative fraction. These receptors all come from a woman aged 25-40 years in good health.

The rearrangement joins TRBV7-9 to TRBJ1-5; 9 nucleotides align to TRBD1. Per germline, CDR1 SEHNR and CDR2 FQNEAQ (reference sequence). The V gene end was trimmed by 5 bases and the J gene end by 4 bases; junction bases not matched to a gene: 6. CDR3 size: 15 residues. The CDR3 region is CASSPPGTGNQPQHF. The CDR3 coding sequence is TGTGCCAGCAGCCCCCCCGGGACAGGGAATCAGCCCCAGCATTTT.

This clone was counted a few times. The chain joins TRBV6-1 to TRBJ2-3; D remains ambiguous. Germline loops: CDR1 MNHNS, CDR2 SASEGT. The germline V and J ends were trimmed by 3 bases and 4 bases, with 8 bases remaining between them. This CDR3 region has 13 residues. CDR3 nucleotides: TGTGCCAGCAGTGAGGGTCTCCCAGATACGCAGTATTTT. This sequence encodes CASSEGLPDTQYF.

The chain combines TRBV28 with TRBJ2-1; 7 positions agree with TRBD2. This CDR3 region has 14 residues. Trimming took 1 base from V and 9 from J; bases not matched to a gene: 6. The V gene's germline CDR1 is MDHEN and CDR2 SYDVKM. The CDR3, as DNA: TGTGCCAGCAGTTTATTGAGACTAGCTGGTGAGCAGTTCTTC. This gives the protein CASSLLRLAGEQFF.

The CDR3 DNA reads as TGTGCCAGCAGCCGGGGACAGTTTTACACTGAAGCTTTCTTT. This sequence encodes CASSRGQFYTEAFF. This sequence joins TRBV7-8 and TRBJ1-1; 7 bases fit TRBD1. The CDR3 runs to 14 residues. Trimming cost V 5 bases and J 3 bases; bases outside gene matches: 6. Germline loops: CDR1 SGHVS, CDR2 FQNEAQ.

The CDR3 DNA sequence: TGTGCCAGCCGTTACCTAGGGACACCGTGGAACACTGAAGCTTTCTTT. Its protein is CASRYLGTPWNTEAFF. This chain connects TRBV28 to TRBJ1-1; TRBD1 might be the D (6 bases). Trimming shortened V by 8 bases and J by 1 base, and 20 bases separated the two germline ends. This CDR3 has 16 amino acids. Germline values: CDR1 MDHEN, CDR2 SYDVKM.

This clone was seen once. This chain uses TRBV5-1 with TRBJ2-1; TRBD1 might be the D (5 bases). Per germline, CDR1 SGHRS and CDR2 YFSETQ. This CDR3 spans 16 amino acids. Deletions cut 4 bases from V and 3 bases from J, with 17 bases between. The CDR3 protein is CASSPYGAPGYNEQFF. CDR3 coding DNA: TGCGCCAGCAGCCCCTATGGGGCTCCAGGCTACAATGAGCAGTTCTTC.

For this clone: Other DNA sequences within the sample encode an identical CDR3. The chain recombines TRBV5-1 with TRBJ2-3; 7 nucleotides match TRBD1. The V gene end was trimmed by 4 bases and the J gene end by 2 bases; junction bases not matched to a gene: 4. Germline CDR1 SGHRS, CDR2 YFSETQ. The CDR3 extends over 14 amino acids. CDR3 sequence: CASSLGTATDTQYF. DNA of the CDR3: TGCGCCAGCAGCCTGGGGACAGCCACAGATACGCAGTATTTT.

This clone appeared once. This chain joins TRBV11-3 and TRBJ2-2; 7 bases align to TRBD1. This CDR3 has 16 residues. CDR1 SGHNT and CDR2 YENEEA come from the germline V gene. The V gene end was trimmed by 3 bases and the J gene end by 3 bases; junction bases not matched to a gene: 7. The DNA for the CDR3 is TGTGCCAGCAGCTTCGTTCTGGGGACAGACACCGGGGAGCTGTTTTTT. Residues: CASSFVLGTDTGELFF.